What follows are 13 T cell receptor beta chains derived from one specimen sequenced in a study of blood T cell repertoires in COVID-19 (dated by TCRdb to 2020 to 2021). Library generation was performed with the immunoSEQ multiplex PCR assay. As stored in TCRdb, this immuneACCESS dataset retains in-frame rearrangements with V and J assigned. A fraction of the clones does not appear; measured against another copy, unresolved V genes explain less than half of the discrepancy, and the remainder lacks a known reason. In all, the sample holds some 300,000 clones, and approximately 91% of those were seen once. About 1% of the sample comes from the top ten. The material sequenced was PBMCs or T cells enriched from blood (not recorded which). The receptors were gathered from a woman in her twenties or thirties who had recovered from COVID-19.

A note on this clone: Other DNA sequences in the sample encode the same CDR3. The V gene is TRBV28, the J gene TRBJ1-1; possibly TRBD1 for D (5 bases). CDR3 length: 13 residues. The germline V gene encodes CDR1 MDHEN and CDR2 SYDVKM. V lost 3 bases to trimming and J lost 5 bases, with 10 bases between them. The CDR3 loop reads CASSFRGRTEAFF. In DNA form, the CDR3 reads TGTGCCAGCAGTTTTAGGGGTCGGACTGAAGCTTTCTTT.

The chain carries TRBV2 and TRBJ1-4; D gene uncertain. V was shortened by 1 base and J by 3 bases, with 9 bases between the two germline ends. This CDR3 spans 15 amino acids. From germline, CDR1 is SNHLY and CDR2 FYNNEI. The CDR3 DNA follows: TGTGCCAGCAGTGAAGGACCCCGGGCTAATGAAAAACTGTTTTTT. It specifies CASSEGPRANEKLFF.

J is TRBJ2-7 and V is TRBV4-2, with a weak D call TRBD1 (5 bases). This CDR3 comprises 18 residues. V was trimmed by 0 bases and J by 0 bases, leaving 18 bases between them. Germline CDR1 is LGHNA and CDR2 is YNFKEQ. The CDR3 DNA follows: TGTGCCAGCAGCCAAGATCATGGGGCCGGTTCAAGCTCCTACGAGCAGTACTTC. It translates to CASSQDHGAGSSSYEQYF.

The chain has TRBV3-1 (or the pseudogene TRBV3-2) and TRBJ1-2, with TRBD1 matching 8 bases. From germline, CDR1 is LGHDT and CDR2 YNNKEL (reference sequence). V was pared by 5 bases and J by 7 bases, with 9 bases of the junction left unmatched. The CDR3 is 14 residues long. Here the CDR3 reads CASSFRDRRLGYTF. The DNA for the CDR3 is TGTGCCAGCAGCTTCCGGGACAGGCGTCTTGGCTACACCTTC.

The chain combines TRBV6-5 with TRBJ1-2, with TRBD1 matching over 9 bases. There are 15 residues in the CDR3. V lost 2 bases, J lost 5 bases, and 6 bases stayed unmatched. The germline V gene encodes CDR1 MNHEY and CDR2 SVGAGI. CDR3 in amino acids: CASSYRQGVGYGYTF. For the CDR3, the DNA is TGTGCCAGCAGTTACCGACAGGGGGTGGGTTATGGCTACACCTTC.

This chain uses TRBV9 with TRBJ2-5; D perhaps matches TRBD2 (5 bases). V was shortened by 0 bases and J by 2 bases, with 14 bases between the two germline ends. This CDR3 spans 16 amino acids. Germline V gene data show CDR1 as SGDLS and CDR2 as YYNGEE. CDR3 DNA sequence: TGTGCCAGCAGCGTAGCACTAGAAGCCGCACAAGAGACCCAGTACTTC. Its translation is CASSVALEAAQETQYF.

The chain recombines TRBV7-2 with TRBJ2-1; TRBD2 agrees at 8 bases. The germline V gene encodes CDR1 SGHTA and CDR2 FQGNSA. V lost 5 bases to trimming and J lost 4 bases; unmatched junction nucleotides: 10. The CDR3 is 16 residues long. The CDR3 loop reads CASSLLTGGDYNEQFF. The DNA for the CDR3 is TGTGCCAGCAGCCTACTGACGGGGGGGGATTACAATGAGCAGTTCTTC.

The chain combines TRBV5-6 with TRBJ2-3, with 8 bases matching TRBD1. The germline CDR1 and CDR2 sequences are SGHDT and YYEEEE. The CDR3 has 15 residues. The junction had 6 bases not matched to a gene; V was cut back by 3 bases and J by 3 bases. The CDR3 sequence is CASSSGTGVTDTQYF. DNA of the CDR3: TGTGCCAGCAGCTCGGGGACAGGAGTGACAGATACGCAGTATTTT. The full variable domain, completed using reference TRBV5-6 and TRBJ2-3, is DAGVTQSPTHLIKTRGQQVTLRCSPKSGHDTVSWYQQALGQGPQFIFQYYEEEERQRGNFPDRFSGHQFPNYSSELNVNALLLGDSALYLCASSSGTGVTDTQYFGPGTRLTVL.

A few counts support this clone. DNA of the CDR3: TGTGCCAGCAGTCACTACAGGGGTGGCGAGCAGTACTTC. This codes for CASSHYRGGEQYF. The J gene is TRBJ2-7, the V gene TRBV7-2, with 7 nucleotides matching TRBD1. Germline assignment: CDR1 SGHTA and CDR2 FQGNSA. Losses at the gene ends were 6 bases for V and 6 bases for J; bases not matched to a gene: 8. This CDR3 has 13 residues. Together with reference TRBV7-2 and TRBJ2-7, the CDR3 gives the full variable domain: GAGVSQSPSNKVTEKGKDVELRCDPISGHTALYWYRQSLGQGLEFLIYFQGNSAPDKSGLPSDRFSAERTGGSVSTLTIQRTQQEDSAVYLCASSHYRGGEQYFGPGTRLTVT.

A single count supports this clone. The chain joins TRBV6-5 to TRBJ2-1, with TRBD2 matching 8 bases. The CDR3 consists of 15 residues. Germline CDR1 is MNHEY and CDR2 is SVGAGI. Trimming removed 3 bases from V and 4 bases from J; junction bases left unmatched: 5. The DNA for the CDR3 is TGTGCCAGCAGTTATGGGGGCGGGAGGTACAATGAGCAGTTCTTC. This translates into CASSYGGGRYNEQFF.

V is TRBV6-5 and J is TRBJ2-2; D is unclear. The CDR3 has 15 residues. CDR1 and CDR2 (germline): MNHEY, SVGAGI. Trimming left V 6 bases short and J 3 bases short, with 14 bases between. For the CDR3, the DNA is TGTGCCAGCAGGGGCATCCGGCATTACACCGGGGAGCTGTTTTTT. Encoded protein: CASRGIRHYTGELFF.

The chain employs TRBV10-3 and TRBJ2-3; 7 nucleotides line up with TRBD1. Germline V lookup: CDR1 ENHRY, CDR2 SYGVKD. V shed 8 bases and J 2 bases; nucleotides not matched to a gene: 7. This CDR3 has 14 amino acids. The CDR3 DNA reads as TGTGCCATCGGGACAGCCCCTCTCACAGATACGCAGTATTTT. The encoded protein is CAIGTAPLTDTQYF.

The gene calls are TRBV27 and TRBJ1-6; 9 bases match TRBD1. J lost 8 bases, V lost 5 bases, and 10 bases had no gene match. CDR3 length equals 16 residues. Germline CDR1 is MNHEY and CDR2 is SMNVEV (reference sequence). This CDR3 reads CASSPDRGVRYSPLHF. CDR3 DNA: TGTGCCAGCAGTCCCGACAGGGGGGTTAGATATTCACCCCTCCACTTT.